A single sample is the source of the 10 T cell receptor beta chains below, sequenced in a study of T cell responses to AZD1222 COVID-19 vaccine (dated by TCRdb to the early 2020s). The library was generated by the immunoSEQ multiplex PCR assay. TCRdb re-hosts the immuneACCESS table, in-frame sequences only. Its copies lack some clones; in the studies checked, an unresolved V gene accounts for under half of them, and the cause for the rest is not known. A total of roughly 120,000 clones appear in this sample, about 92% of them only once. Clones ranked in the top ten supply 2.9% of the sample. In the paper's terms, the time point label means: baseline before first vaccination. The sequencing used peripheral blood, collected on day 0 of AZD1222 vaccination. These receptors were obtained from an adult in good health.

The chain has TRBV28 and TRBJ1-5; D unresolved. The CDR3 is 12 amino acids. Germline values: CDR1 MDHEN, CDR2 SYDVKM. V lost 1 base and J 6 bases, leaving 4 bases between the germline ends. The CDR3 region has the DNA TGTGCCAGCAGTTTATCCCGTCAGCCCCAGCATTTT. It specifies CASSLSRQPQHF.

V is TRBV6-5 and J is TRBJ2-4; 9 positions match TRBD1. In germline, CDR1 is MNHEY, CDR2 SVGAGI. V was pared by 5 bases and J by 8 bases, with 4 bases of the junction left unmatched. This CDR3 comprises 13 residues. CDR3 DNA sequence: TGTGCCAGCAGTCGACGGACAGGGGACATTCAGTACTTC. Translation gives CASSRRTGDIQYF.

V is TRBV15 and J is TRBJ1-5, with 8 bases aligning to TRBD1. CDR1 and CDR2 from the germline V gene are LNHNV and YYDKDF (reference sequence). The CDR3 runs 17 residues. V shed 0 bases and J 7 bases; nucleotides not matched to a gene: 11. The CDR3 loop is CATSRDLGWTGRQPQHF. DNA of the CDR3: TGTGCCACCAGCAGAGATTTGGGGTGGACAGGGCGGCAGCCCCAGCATTTT.

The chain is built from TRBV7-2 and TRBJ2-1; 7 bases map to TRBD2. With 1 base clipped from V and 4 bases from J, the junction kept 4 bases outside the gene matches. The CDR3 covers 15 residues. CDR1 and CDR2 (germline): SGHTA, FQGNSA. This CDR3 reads CASSLVGTTYNEQFF. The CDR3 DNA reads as TGTGCCAGCAGCTTAGTCGGGACTACTTACAATGAGCAGTTCTTC.

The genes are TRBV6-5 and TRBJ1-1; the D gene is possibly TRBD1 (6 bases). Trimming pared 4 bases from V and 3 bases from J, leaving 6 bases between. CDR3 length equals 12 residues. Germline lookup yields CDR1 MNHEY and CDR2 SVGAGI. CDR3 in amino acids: CASSSGDTEAFF. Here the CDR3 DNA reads TGTGCCAGCAGTTCAGGGGACACTGAAGCTTTCTTT.

The CDR3 region has the DNA TGCAGCGTTGAATTCGTGGGACAGGGCGCCTACGAGCAGTACTTC. Its translation is CSVEFVGQGAYEQYF. The chain joins TRBV29-1 to TRBJ2-7; TRBD1 matches 9 bases. CDR1 and CDR2 (germline): SQVTM, ANQGSEA. CDR3 length equals 15 residues. V lost 2 bases and J lost 2; bases outside the gene matches: 7.

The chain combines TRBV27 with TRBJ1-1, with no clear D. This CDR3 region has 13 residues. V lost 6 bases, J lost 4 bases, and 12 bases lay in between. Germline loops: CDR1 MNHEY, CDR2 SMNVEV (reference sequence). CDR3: CASSRSWITEAFF. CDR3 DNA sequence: TGTGCCAGCAGCAGATCATGGATCACTGAAGCTTTCTTT.

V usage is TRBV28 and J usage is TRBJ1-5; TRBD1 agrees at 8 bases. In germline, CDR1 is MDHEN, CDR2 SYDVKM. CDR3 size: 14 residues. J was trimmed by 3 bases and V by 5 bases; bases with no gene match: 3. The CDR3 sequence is CASSPGQANQPQHF. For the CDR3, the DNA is TGTGCCAGCAGTCCGGGACAGGCCAATCAGCCCCAGCATTTT.

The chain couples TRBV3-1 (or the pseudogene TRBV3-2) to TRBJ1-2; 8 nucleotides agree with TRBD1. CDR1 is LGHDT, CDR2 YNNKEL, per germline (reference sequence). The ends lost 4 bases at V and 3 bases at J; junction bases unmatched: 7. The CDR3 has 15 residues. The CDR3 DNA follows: TGTGCCAGCAGCCGACCCGGGACAGGTGACTATGGCTACACCTTC. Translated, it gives CASSRPGTGDYGYTF.

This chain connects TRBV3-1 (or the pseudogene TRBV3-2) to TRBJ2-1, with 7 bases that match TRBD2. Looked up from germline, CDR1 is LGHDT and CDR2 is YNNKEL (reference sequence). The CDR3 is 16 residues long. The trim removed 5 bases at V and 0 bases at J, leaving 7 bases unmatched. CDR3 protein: CASSISWTSSYNEQFF. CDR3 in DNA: TGTGCCAGCAGCATTTCTTGGACTAGCTCCTACAATGAGCAGTTCTTC.